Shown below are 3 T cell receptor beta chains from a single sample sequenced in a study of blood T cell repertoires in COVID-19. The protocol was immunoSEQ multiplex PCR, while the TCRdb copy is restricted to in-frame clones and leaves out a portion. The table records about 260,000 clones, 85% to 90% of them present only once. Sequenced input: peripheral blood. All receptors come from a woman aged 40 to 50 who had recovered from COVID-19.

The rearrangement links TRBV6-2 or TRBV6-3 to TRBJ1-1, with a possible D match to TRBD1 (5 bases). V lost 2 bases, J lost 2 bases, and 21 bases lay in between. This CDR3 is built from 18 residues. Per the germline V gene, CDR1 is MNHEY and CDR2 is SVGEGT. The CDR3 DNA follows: TGTGCCAGCAGTTACACCCAGGGAAGCCCTTTTATTAACACTGAAGCTTTCTTT. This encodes CASSYTQGSPFINTEAFF.

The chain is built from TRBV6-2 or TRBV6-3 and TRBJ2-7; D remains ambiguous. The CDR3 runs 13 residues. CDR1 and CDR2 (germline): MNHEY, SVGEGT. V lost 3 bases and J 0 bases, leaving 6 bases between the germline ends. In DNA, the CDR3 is TGTGCCAGCAGTTATGCAGACTCCTACGAGCAGTACTTC. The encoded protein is CASSYADSYEQYF.

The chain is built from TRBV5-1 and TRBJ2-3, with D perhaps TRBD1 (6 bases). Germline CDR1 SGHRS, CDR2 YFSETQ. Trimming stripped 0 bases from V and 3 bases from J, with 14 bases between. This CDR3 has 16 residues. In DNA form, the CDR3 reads TGCGCCAGCAGCTTGGCCGTGGCAGGGGAGACAGATACGCAGTATTTT. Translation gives CASSLAVAGETDTQYF. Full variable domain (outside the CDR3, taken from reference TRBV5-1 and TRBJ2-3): KAGVTQTPRYLIKTRGQQVTLSCSPISGHRSVSWYQQTPGQGLQFLFEYFSETQRNKGNFPGRFSGRQFSNSRSEMNVSTLELGDSALYLCASSLAVAGETDTQYFGPGTRLTVL.